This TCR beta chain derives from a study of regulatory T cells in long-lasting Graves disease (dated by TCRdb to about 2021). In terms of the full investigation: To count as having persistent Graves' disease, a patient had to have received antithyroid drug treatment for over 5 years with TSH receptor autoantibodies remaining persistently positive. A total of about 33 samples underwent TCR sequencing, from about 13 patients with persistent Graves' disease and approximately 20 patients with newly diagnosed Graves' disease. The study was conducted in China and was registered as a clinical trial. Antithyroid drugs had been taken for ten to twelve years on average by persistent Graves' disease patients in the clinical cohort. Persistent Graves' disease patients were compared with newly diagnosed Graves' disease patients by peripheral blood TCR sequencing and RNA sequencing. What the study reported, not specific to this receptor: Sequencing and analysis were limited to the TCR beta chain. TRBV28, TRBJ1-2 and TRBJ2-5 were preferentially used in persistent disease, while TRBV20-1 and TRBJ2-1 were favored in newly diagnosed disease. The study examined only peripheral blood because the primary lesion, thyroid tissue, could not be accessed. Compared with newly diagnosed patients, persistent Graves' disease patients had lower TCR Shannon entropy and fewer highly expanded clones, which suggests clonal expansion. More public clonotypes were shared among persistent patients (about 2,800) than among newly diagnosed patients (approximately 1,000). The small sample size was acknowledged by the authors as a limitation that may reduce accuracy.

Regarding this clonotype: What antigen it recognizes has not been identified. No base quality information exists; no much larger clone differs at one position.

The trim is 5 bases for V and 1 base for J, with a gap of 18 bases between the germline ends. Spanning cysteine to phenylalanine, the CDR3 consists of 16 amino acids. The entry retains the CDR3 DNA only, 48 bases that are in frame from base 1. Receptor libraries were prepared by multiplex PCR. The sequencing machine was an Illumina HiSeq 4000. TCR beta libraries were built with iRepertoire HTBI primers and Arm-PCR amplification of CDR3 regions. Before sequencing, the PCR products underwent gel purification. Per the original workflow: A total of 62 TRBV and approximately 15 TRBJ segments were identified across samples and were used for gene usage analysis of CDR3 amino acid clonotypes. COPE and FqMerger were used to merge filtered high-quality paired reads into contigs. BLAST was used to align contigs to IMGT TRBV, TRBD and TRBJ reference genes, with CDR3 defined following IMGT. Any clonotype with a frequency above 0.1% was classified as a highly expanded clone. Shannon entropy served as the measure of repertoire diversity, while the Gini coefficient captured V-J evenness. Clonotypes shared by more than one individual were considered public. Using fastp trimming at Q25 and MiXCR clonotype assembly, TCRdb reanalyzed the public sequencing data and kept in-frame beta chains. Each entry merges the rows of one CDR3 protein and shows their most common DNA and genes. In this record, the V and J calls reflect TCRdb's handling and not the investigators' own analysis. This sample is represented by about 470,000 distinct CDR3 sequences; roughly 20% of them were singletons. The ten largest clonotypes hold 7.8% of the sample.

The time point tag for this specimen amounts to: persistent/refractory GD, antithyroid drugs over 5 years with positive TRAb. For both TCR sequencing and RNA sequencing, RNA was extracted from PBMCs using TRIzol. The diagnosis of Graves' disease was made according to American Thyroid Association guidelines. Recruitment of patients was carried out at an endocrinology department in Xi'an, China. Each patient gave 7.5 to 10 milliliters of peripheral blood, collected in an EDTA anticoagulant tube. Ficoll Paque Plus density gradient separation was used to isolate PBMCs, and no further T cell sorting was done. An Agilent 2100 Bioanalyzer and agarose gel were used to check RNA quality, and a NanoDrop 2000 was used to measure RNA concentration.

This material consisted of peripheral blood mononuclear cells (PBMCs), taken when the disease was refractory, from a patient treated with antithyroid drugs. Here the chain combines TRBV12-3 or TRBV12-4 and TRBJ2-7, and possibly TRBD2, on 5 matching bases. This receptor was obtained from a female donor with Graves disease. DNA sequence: TGTGCCAGCAGTCCCCGTGATGGGCGGGTGTCCTACGAGCAGTACTTC. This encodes CASSPRDGRVSYEQYF.